These T cell receptor beta chains were read from a single sample in a study of Ad26.COV2.S vaccination and SARS-CoV-2 variants. TCRdb keeps only in-frame clones here, not all; method: immunoSEQ multiplex PCR. The data contain some 340,000 clones, 85% of them singletons. The input for sequencing was peripheral blood, taken in a trial of Ad26.COV2.S vaccine versus placebo. These receptors all come from a person aged 18 to 65 who received the Ad26.COV2.S COVID-19 vaccine or a placebo. CDR3s include the opening cysteine and the closing phenylalanine or tryptophan. Each record gives: clone size, J gene, D gene, V gene, CDR3 protein, CDR3 DNA. D genes are given only for firm matches. Size is omitted from some rows. Given values are once, few, many or a class for expanded clones.

>few|TRBJ1-1|.|TRBV7-9
CASRSGVPSAEAFF
TGTGCCAGCAGATCGGGGGTCCCAAGCGCTGAAGCTTTCTTT
>.|TRBJ2-3|.|TRBV7-3
CASSLGRGTDTQYF
TGTGCCAGCAGCTTAGGTAGGGGCACAGATACGCAGTATTTT
>.|TRBJ1-1|.|TRBV27
CASSFGQWNTEAFF
TGTGCCAGCAGTTTCGGACAGTGGAACACTGAAGCTTTCTTT
>.|TRBJ2-2|.|TRBV12-3/TRBV12-4
CASRLQLTGELFF
TGTGCCAGCAGACTCCAGCTCACCGGGGAGCTGTTTTTT
>.|TRBJ2-7|.|TRBV12-3/TRBV12-4
CASSKHPSTEQYF
TGTGCCAGCTCTAAACATCCGTCTACCGAGCAGTACTTC
>.|TRBJ1-2|TRBD1|TRBV19
CASTPSDRKGYTF
TGTGCCAGTACCCCGTCGGACAGGAAGGGCTACACCTTC
>.|TRBJ2-5|TRBD2|TRBV7-6
CASSFGSGQETQYF
TGTGCCAGCAGCTTTGGTAGCGGGCAAGAGACCCAGTACTTC
>.|TRBJ2-1|TRBD2|TRBV2
CASTTLGLAGGDEQFF
TGTGCCAGCACTACCTTGGGACTAGCGGGGGGAGACGAGCAGTTCTTC
>few|TRBJ1-2|TRBD1|TRBV19
CASNGQGDGYTF
TGTGCCAGTAACGGACAGGGGGATGGCTACACCTTC
>.|TRBJ2-2|TRBD1|TRBV18
CASSRDRGSNTGELFF
TGTGCCAGCTCACGGGACAGGGGGTCGAACACCGGGGAGCTGTTTTTT
>.|TRBJ1-6|TRBD1|TRBV19
CASSTGQGSPLHF
TGTGCCAGTAGTACAGGACAGGGCTCACCCCTCCACTTT
>.|TRBJ1-5|.|TRBV5-4
CASSLAGSQPQHF
TGTGCCAGCAGCTTGGCCGGATCGCAGCCCCAGCATTTT
>.|TRBJ2-5|.|TRBV19
CASSIALAGREETQYF
TGTGCCAGTAGTATCGCATTGGCAGGGCGGGAAGAGACCCAGTACTTC
>few|TRBJ1-3|.|TRBV2
CASSYGSVSGNTIYF
TGTGCCAGCAGCTACGGTTCTGTCTCTGGAAACACCATATATTTT
>.|TRBJ2-2|.|TRBV2
CASSVQRATTGELFF
TGTGCCAGCAGTGTCCAGAGAGCCACCACCGGGGAGCTGTTTTTT
>once|TRBJ1-2|.|TRBV5-1
CASSPDGVNYGYTF
TGCGCCAGCAGCCCTGACGGGGTAAACTATGGCTACACCTTC
>.|TRBJ2-1|TRBD2|TRBV29-1
CSAVRTSGGDEQFF
TGCAGCGCCGTAAGGACTAGCGGGGGGGATGAGCAGTTCTTC
>.|TRBJ1-1|.|TRBV19
CASSIEEGVNTEAFF
TGTGCCAGTAGTATAGAAGAGGGGGTTAACACTGAAGCTTTCTTT
>.|TRBJ2-5|.|TRBV7-9
CASSRPWLTEVQETQYF
TGTGCCAGCAGCAGGCCGTGGTTGACAGAAGTTCAAGAGACCCAGTACTTC
>once|TRBJ1-4|.|TRBV28
CASSLIYPYNEKLFF
TGTGCCAGCAGTTTAATCTACCCCTACAATGAAAAACTGTTTTTT
>.|TRBJ2-3|TRBD2|TRBV6-4
CASRPSGLAEADTQYF
TGTGCCAGCAGGCCTTCCGGACTAGCGGAGGCAGATACGCAGTATTTT
>few|TRBJ2-7|TRBD1|TRBV29-1
CSVSGQGFGPGHEQYF
TGCAGCGTTTCGGGACAGGGTTTTGGGCCGGGCCACGAGCAGTACTTC
>.|TRBJ2-1|.|TRBV7-8
CASSLGTYSYNEQFF
TGTGCCAGCAGCTTGGGGACATACTCCTACAATGAGCAGTTCTTC
>.|TRBJ1-1|TRBD1|TRBV5-1
CASGMGQGGTEAFF
TGCGCCAGCGGCATGGGACAGGGGGGAACTGAAGCTTTCTTT
>few|TRBJ1-2|TRBD1|TRBV13
CASSLGGQGGYGYTF
TGTGCCAGCAGCTTAGGGGGACAGGGGGGCTATGGCTACACCTTC
>.|TRBJ1-4|.|TRBV2
CASSELLQGVEKLFF
TGTGCCAGCAGTGAGTTACTTCAAGGGGTCGAAAAACTGTTTTTT
>.|TRBJ1-1|TRBD1|TRBV5-6
CASRGQGSYGTEAFF
TGTGCCAGCAGAGGACAGGGCAGTTACGGCACTGAAGCTTTCTTT
>.|TRBJ2-7|TRBD1|TRBV6-6
CASSYADRDYEQYF
TGTGCCAGCAGTTACGCGGACAGGGATTACGAGCAGTACTTC
>.|TRBJ2-3|TRBD2|TRBV11-3
CASSLGGLEHGSDTQYF
TGTGCCAGCAGCTTAGGGGGACTAGAGCACGGTTCAGATACGCAGTATTTT
>.|TRBJ1-1|TRBD1|TRBV29-1
CSAGGGGNTEAFF
TGCAGCGCCGGTGGAGGGGGCAACACTGAAGCTTTCTTT
>.|TRBJ1-4|.|TRBV7-9
CASSGRGHATTNEKLFF
TGTGCCAGCAGCGGGCGAGGGCACGCAACAACTAATGAAAAACTGTTTTTT
>.|TRBJ2-7|TRBD1|TRBV18
CASSAGTGDYEQYF
TGTGCCAGCTCAGCAGGGACAGGGGACTACGAGCAGTACTTC
>.|TRBJ1-5|.|TRBV12-3/TRBV12-4
CASSFRVGQPQHF
TGTGCCAGCAGTTTCAGGGTAGGTCAGCCCCAGCATTTT
>.|TRBJ1-3|.|TRBV5-1
CASSYKDGSSGNTIYF
TGCGCCAGCAGCTACAAGGACGGAAGCTCTGGAAACACCATATATTTT
>.|TRBJ2-3|.|TRBV3-1/TRBV3-2
CASSQGTQRTDTQYF
TGTGCCAGCAGCCAAGGGACTCAACGCACAGATACGCAGTATTTT
>.|TRBJ2-7|TRBD1|TRBV5-4
CASSLEGQGGYEQYF
TGTGCCAGCAGCTTGGAGGGACAGGGGGGCTACGAGCAGTACTTC
>.|TRBJ1-2|.|TRBV19
CASGNRGANGYTF
TGTGCCAGCGGAAATCGGGGGGCGAATGGCTACACCTTC
>once|TRBJ2-1|TRBD2|TRBV3-1/TRBV3-2
CASSPFGGASYNEQFF
TGTGCCAGCAGCCCCTTCGGGGGGGCCTCCTACAATGAGCAGTTCTTC
>.|TRBJ2-2|.|TRBV7-3
CASRDGVTNTGELFF
TGTGCCAGCAGGGATGGGGTGACAAACACCGGGGAGCTGTTTTTT
>few|TRBJ2-7|TRBD1|TRBV4-1
CASSQLTGLGSEQYF
TGCGCCAGCAGCCAACTGACAGGGCTTGGGTCCGAGCAGTACTTC
>.|TRBJ2-7|TRBD1|TRBV20-1
CSWDRVSEQYF
TGCAGTTGGGACAGGGTGAGCGAGCAGTACTTC
>.|TRBJ2-3|TRBD1|TRBV2
CASIRDRGNTDTQYF
TGTGCCAGCATCAGGGACAGGGGCAATACAGATACGCAGTATTTT
>.|TRBJ1-4|.|TRBV24-1
CATSDAMGYNEKLFF
TGTGCCACCAGTGATGCTATGGGCTATAATGAAAAACTGTTTTTT
>few|TRBJ1-6|.|TRBV9
CASSVAANSYNSPLHF
TGTGCCAGCAGCGTAGCTGCAAACTCCTATAATTCACCCCTCCACTTT